Here is one T cell receptor (beta chain) with its context. The antigen is undetermined. Looked up from germline, CDR1 is MNHEY and CDR2 is SVGAGI. V trimming: 6 bases; J trimming: 6 bases; junction bases outside the gene matches: 4. CDR3 length: 13 amino acids. Indicated treatment: oral pan-JAK inhibitor, 5-10 mg twice daily. The sorting of PBMCs gave CD4+ and CD8+ T cells. Extraction and reverse transcription of RNA yielded cDNA as the sequencing template. Generated by immunoSEQ multiplex PCR, the TCRdb table keeps only in-frame clones and is missing some. The sample records some 130,000 clones, around half being singletons. This sample is drawn from a study of CD8+ T cells in alopecia areata. Study context: In an open-label trial, patients got 5 to 10 mg tofacitinib twice daily.

Study observations and caveats: There were also resident alphabeta T cells of normal skin sequenced in scalp samples.

V gene TRBV6-5 combines with J gene TRBJ1-1; 10 bases align to TRBD1. Specimen: CD8+ T cells sorted from blood, collected at week 4, from a patient treated with tofacitinib. The sequence derives from a human donor with alopecia areata. CDR3 DNA sequence: TGTGCCAGCAGCGGACAGGGGGGCGCTGAAGCTTTCTTT. Its translation: CASSGQGGAEAFF.